This TCR beta chain was recorded in a study of T cell repertoires in cytomegalovirus infection. Across the study: Public TCR beta signatures provided an indication of both CMV infection and a matching HLA type. Findings and caveats of the study: In two of eight donors, the top clonotype was HLA-C-restricted CMV-specific.

The CDR3 covers 14 residues. The ends were cut back, 2 bases at V and 8 bases at J, with 15 bases in the middle. Germline lookup yields CDR1 SEHNR and CDR2 FQNEAQ (reference sequence). With respect to this clonotype: Its antigen is unidentified.

One entry per CDR3 protein results from TCRdb running MiXCR on the reads. Among 380,000 or so distinct CDR3 sequences listed, approximately 35% were seen once. The J gene is TRBJ1-2, the V gene TRBV7-9; the D gene is possibly TRBD1 (5 bases). The starting material was cultured PBMCs, obtained from culture after CMV antigen stimulation. The TCR originated in a human donor in good health (CMV status not recorded). Some clones in this sample may be carry-over from other donors' samples. CDR3 amino acids: CASSLIGERRGYTF. The CDR3, as DNA: TGTGCCAGCAGCTTAATAGGGGAAAGACGGGGCTACACCTTC.